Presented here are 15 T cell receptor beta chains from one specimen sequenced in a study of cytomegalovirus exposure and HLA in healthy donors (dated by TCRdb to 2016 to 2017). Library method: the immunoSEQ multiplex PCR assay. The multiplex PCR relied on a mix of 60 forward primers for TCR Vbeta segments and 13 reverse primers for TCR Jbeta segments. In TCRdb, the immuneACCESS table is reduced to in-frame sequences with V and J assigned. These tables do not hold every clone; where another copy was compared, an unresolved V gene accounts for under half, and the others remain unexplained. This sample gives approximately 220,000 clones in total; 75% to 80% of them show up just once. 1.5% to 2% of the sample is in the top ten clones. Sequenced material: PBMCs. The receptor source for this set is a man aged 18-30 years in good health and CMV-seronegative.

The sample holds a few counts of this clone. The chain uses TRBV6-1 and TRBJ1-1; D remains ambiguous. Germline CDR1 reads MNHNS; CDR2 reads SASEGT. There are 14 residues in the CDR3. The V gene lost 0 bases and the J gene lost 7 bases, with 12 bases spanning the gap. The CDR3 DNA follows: TGTGCCAGCAGTGAAGCGGGAGGATCCCATGAAGCTTTCTTT. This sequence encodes CASSEAGGSHEAFF.

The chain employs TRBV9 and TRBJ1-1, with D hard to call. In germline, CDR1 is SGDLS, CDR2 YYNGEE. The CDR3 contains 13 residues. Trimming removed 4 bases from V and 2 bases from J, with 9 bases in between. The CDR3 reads CASSTGDNTEAFF. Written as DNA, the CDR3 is TGTGCCAGCAGCACCGGGGATAACACTGAAGCTTTCTTT.

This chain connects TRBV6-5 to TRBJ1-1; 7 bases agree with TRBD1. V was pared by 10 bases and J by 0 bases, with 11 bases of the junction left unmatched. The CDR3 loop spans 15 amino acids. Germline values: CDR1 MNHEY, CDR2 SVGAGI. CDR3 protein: CATMPLGQLNTEAFF. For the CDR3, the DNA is TGTGCCACCATGCCATTGGGACAGTTGAACACTGAAGCTTTCTTT.

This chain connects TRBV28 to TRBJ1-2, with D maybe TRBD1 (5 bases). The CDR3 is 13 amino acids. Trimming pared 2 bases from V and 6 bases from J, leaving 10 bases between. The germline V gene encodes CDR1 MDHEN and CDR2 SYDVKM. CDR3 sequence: CASSLETVDGYTF. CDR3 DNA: TGTGCCAGCAGTTTAGAGACAGTGGATGGCTACACCTTC.

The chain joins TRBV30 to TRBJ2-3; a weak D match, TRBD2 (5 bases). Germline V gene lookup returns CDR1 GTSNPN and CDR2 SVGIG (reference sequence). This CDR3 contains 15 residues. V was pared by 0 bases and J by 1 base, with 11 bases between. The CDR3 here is CAWSVVVSGTDTQYF. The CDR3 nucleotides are TGTGCCTGGAGTGTAGTGGTTAGCGGCACAGATACGCAGTATTTT.

CDR3 coding DNA: TGTGCCAGCAGTTCCCCTGGAACAGGGAACACTGAAGCTTTCTTT. Protein: CASSSPGTGNTEAFF. J is TRBJ1-1 and V is TRBV27; TRBD1 is a possible D gene (5 bases). Germline CDR1 is MNHEY and CDR2 is SMNVEV (reference sequence). The CDR3 extends over 15 amino acids. Trimming removed 4 bases from V and 1 base from J, with 13 bases in between.

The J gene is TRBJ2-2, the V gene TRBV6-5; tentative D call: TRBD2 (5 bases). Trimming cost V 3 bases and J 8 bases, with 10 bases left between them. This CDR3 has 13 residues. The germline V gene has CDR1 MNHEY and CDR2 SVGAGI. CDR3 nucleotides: TGTGCCAGCAGTTATGTAGAGGGTGGGGAGCTGTTTTTT. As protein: CASSYVEGGELFF.

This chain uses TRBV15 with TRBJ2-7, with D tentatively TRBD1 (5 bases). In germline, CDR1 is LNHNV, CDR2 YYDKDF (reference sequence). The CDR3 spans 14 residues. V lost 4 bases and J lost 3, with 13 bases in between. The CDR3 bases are TGTGCCACCAGCACTGAAAAGGGGAACTACGAGCAGTACTTC. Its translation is CATSTEKGNYEQYF. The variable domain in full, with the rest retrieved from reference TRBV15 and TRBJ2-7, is DAMVIQNPRYQVTQFGKPVTLSCSQTLNHNVMYWYQQKSSQAPKLLFHYYDKDFNNEADTPDNFQSRRPNTSFCFLDIRSPGLGDTAMYLCATSTEKGNYEQYFGPGTRLTVT.

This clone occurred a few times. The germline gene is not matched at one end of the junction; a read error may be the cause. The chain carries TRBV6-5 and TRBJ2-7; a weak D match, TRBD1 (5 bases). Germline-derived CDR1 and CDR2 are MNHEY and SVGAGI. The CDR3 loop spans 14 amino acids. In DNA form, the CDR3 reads TGTGCCATCAGTGAGGTAGGACACCACTACGAGCAGTACTTC. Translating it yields CAISEVGHHYEQYF.

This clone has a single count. The CDR3 bases are TGTGCCAGCAGCCAGACCGGGACAGAAGAGACCCAGTACTTC. This codes for CASSQTGTEETQYF. V and J are TRBV14 and TRBJ2-5; 7 bases line up with TRBD1. The CDR3 has 14 residues. CDR1 and CDR2 from the germline V gene are SGHDN and FVKESK. V was pared by 3 bases and J by 3 bases, with 4 bases of the junction left unmatched. Based on the CDR3 plus reference TRBV14 and TRBJ2-5, the full variable domain is EAGVTQFPSHSVIEKGQTVTLRCDPISGHDNLYWYRRVMGKEIKFLLHFVKESKQDESGMPNNRFLAERTGGTYSTLKVQPAELEDSGVYFCASSQTGTEETQYFGPGTRLLVL.

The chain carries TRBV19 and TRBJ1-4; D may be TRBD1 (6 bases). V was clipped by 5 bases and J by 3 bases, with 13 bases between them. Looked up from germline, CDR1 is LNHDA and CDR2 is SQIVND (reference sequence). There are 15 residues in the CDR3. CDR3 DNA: TGTGCCAGTAGTCGGGGGGCCGTATCTAATGAAAAACTGTTTTTT. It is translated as CASSRGAVSNEKLFF.

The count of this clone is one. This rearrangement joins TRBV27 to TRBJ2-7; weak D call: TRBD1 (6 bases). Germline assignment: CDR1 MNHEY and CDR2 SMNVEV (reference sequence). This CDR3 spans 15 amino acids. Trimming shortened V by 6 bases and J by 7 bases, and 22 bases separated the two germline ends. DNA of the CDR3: TGTGCCAGCAGACTTACCGGGACACTCCCCTGGGAGCAGTACTTC. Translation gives CASRLTGTLPWEQYF.

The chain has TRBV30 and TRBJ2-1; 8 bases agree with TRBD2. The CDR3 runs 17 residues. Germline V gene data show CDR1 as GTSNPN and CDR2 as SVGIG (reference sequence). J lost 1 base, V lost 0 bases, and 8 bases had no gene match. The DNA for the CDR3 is TGTGCCTGGAGTGTATTAAGGACTAGCCGATCCTACAATGAGCAGTTCTTC. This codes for CAWSVLRTSRSYNEQFF.

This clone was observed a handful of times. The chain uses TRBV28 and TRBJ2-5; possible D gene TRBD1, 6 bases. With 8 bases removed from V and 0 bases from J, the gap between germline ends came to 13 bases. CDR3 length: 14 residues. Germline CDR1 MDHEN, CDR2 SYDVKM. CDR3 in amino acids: CASRRTAYQETQYF. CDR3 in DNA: TGTGCCAGCCGTAGGACAGCCTACCAAGAGACCCAGTACTTC.

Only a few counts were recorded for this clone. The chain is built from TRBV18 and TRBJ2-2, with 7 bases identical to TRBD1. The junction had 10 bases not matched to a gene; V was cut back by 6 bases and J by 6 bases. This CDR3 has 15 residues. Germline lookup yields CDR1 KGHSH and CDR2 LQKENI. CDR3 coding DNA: TGTGCCAGCTCGCCAACAGGGGTGTCCGCCGGGGAGCTGTTTTTT. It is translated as CASSPTGVSAGELFF. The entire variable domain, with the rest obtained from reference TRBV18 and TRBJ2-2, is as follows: NAGVMQNPRHLVRRRGQEARLRCSPMKGHSHVYWYRQLPEEGLKFMVYLQKENIIDESGMPKERFSAEFPKEGPSILRIQQVVRGDSAAYFCASSPTGVSAGELFFGEGSRLTVL.